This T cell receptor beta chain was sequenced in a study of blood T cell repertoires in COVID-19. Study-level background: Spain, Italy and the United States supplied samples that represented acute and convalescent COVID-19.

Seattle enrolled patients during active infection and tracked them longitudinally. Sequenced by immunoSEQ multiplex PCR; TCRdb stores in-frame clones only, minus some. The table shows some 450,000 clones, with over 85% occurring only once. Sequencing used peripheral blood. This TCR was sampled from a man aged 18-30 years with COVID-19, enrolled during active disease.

DNA for the CDR3: TGTGCCAGCCTTCCGGGACAGAGGGTTGAAAAACTGTTTTTT. It specifies CASLPGQRVEKLFF. The genes are TRBV2 and TRBJ1-4; 7 bases align to TRBD1. The CDR3 runs 14 residues. V gave up 8 bases and J gave up 7 bases; unmatched junction bases: 10. Germline loops: CDR1 SNHLY, CDR2 FYNNEI.